This T cell receptor beta chain stems from a study of regulatory T cells in long-lasting Graves disease. Findings of the study overall: The study found TRBV28, TRBJ1-2 and TRBJ2-5 favored in persistent disease. Sample size was small, which may have lowered accuracy.

V lost 6 bases, J lost 11 bases, and 7 bases stayed unmatched. The CDR3 extends over 13 amino acids. In germline, CDR1 is ENHRY, CDR2 SYGVKD. Time point reported: newly diagnosed GD, antithyroid drugs for less than 3 months. Isolated PBMC RNA provided the starting material for the TCR library. The authors drew patients from an endocrinology department in Xi'an, China. Building the TCR beta libraries relied on iRepertoire HTBI primers, and CDR3 regions underwent Arm-PCR. TCRdb independently ran MiXCR on the multiplex PCR reads; one entry per CDR3 protein. Of some 250,000 distinct CDR3 sequences in the sample, about 17% are singletons; the top ten hold approximately 14%. This clonotype showed up many times. Its antigen is unidentified. These same data were also listed under a study on T cells in Graves' hyperthyroidism and ophthalmopathy.

The gene calls are TRBV10-3 and TRBJ2-2; 9 bases are shared with TRBD1. The origin of this receptor is a woman in her 30s with Graves disease. This specimen consisted of peripheral blood mononuclear cells (PBMCs), obtained at new diagnosis, from a patient treated with antithyroid drugs. The chain's CDR3 is CAISETTGGELFF. The CDR3, as DNA: TGTGCCATCAGCGAGACTACAGGGGGCGAGCTGTTTTTT.